This entry describes one T cell receptor beta chain. The antigen remains undetermined. Regarding time point: cycle 4 day 1 (C4D1), after 5 to 7 weeks of nivolumab. Patients all relapsed after autologous stem cell transplantation, and there was variation in brentuximab vedotin exposure. This specimen belongs to a study of PD-1 blockade in classical Hodgkin lymphoma. TCRdb's copy holds only in-frame clones and misses some; the assay was immunoSEQ multiplex PCR. The table includes roughly 40,000 clones, about three quarters detected once. General observations from the study: Initiation of nivolumab under 1 year after ASCT led to exclusion of patients. Diminished baseline TCR diversity has been reported in newly diagnosed patients relative to healthy donors. By C4D1, diversity of CD4+ TCRs had risen significantly, whereas that of CD8+ TCRs had not. The baseline diversity of complete responders showed similarity to that of newly diagnosed patients.

The source material was peripheral blood mononuclear cells (PBMCs), sampled before the fourth cycle of nivolumab. The TCR originated in a human donor with classical Hodgkin lymphoma.

CDR3 region: CASSLGPTSDEQFF. The CDR3 nucleotides read TGTGCCAGCAGCTTAGGTCCGACTAGCGATGAGCAGTTCTTC. The chain carries TRBV7-6 and TRBJ2-1; TRBD2 matches at 8 bases. V lost 1 base to trimming and J lost 8 bases; unmatched junction nucleotides: 4. Germline V gene sequence: CDR1 SGHVS, CDR2 FNYEAQ. The CDR3 loop spans 14 amino acids. Using reference TRBV7-6 and TRBJ2-1 for the parts outside the CDR3, the full variable domain is GAGVSQSPRYKVTKRGQDVALRCDPISGHVSLYWYRQALGQGPEFLTYFNYEAQQDKSGLPNDRFSAERPEGSISTLTIQRTEQRDSAMYRCASSLGPTSDEQFFGPGTRLTVL.